The subject of this entry is one T cell receptor (beta chain). Its cognate antigen is unknown. This CDR3 is also generated by other DNA sequences in the sample. J was trimmed by 3 bases and V by 4 bases; bases with no gene match: 4. CDR1 is SGDLS, CDR2 YYNGEE, per germline. The CDR3 covers 15 residues. This specimen comes from a study of shared clonotypes between healthy human individuals. About the research overall: The donor group consisted of two women and three men, aged 18 to 49. Study observations and caveats: Rarefaction analysis demonstrated incomplete sorted-subset sequencing notwithstanding large depth.

Sorted-subset replicate PCR reactions contained roughly 200 ng DNA, corresponding to tens of thousands of T cell genomes. Profiling relied on immunoSEQ multiplex PCR, and the TCRdb table lists in-frame clones only, not all of them. The table shows approximately 1,000,000 clones, with approximately 80% occurring only once. Sequenced input: memory CD4+ T cells from PBMCs. The sample's subset: CD45RA-negative fraction. The TCR was taken from a man younger than 35 in good health. Some clones in this sample may be carry-over from other donors' samples. This chain links TRBV9 with TRBJ2-7, with 13 bases aligning to TRBD2. The CDR3 spells CASSPRTSGSYEQYF. The CDR3 nucleotides are TGTGCCAGCAGCCCGCGGACTAGCGGGAGCTACGAGCAGTACTTC. The variable domain in full, completed from reference TRBV9 and TRBJ2-7, reads DSGVTQTPKHLITATGQRVTLRCSPRSGDLSVYWYQQSLDQGLQFLIQYYNGEERAKGNILERFSAQQFPDLHSELNLSSLELGDSALYFCASSPRTSGSYEQYFGPGTRLTVT.